The count of the clone carrying this T cell receptor beta chain is one. Its target is unknown. These data originate in a study of cytomegalovirus exposure and HLA in healthy donors. Broader study findings: One cluster of highly shared sequence variants probably arose as a sequencing artifact. Some public TCRs appeared in many individuals, while most sequences were rare. Most TCR beta V segments were productive about 90% or about 30% of the time in an earlier analysis. Fewer N-insertions (relative to the approximately 670-donor mean) were reportedly seen in an Asian-associated ancestry cluster in a later analysis.

V lost 2 bases, J lost 5 bases, and 11 bases stayed unmatched. The germline gives CDR1 MNHEY, CDR2 SVGAGI. This CDR3 is 16 amino acids long. Amplification used 60 Vbeta primers and 13 Jbeta primers. TCRdb keeps only in-frame clones here, not all; method: immunoSEQ multiplex PCR. The sample lists under 150,000 clones, roughly 80% occurring once. This receptor was taken from a woman in her 50s in good health and CMV-seropositive. This sequence joins TRBV6-5 and TRBJ2-5, with TRBD2 identical over 7 bases. The sequenced sample consisted of PBMCs. This CDR3 is CASSYVGGGDWETQYF. CDR3 DNA sequence: TGTGCCAGCAGTTACGTGGGGGGAGGGGACTGGGAGACCCAGTACTTC.